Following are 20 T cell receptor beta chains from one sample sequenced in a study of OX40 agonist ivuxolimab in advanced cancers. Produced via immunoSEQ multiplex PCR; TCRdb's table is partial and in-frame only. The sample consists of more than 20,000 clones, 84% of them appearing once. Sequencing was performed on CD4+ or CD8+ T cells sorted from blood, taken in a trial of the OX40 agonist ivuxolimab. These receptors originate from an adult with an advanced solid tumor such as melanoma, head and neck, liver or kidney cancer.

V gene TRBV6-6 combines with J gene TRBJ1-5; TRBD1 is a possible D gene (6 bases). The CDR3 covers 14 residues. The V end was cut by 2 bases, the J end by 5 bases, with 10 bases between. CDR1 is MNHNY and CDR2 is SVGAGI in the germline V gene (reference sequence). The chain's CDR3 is CASSYNRVDQPQHF. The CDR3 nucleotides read TGTGCCAGCAGTTACAACAGGGTGGATCAGCCCCAGCATTTT.

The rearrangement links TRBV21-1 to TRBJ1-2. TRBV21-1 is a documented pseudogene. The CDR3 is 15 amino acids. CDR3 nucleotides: TGTGCCAGCAGCAAAGTTCTCAGGGTCCTAGCGCTCTACACCTTC. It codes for CASSKVLRVLALYTF.

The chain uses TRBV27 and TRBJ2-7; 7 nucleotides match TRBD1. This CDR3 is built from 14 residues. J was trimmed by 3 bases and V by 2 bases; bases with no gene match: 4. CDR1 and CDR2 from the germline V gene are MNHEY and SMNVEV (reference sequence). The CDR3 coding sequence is TGTGCCAGCAGTTTAAATCAGGGGGTCTACGAGCAGTACTTC. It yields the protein CASSLNQGVYEQYF.

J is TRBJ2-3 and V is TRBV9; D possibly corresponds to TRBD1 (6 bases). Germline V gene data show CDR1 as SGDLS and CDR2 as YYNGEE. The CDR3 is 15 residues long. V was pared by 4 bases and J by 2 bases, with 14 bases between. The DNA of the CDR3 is TGTGCCAGCAGCCTATGGGGACAACCCACAGATACGCAGTATTTT. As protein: CASSLWGQPTDTQYF.

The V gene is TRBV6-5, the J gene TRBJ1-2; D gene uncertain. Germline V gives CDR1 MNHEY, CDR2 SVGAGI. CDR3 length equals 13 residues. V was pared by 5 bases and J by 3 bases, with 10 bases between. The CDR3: CASSHQAHYGYTF. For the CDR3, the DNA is TGTGCCAGCAGTCACCAGGCCCACTATGGCTACACCTTC.

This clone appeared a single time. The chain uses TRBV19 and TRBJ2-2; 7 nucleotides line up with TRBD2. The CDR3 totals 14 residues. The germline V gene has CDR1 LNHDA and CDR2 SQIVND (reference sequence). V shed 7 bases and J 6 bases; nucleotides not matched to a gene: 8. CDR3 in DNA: TGTGCCAGTACAGGCGGGAGCGTTTCCGGGGAGCTGTTTTTT. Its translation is CASTGGSVSGELFF. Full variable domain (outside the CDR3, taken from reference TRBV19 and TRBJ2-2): DGGITQSPKYLFRKEGQNVTLSCEQNLNHDAMYWYRQDPGQGLRLIYYSQIVNDFQKGDIAEGYSVSREKKESFPLTVTSAQKNPTAFYLCASTGGSVSGELFFGEGSRLTVL.

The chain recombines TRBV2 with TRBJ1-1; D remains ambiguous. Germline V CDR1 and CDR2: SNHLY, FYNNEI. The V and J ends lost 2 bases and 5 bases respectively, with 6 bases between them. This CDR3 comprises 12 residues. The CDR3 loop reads CASSEFRTEAFF. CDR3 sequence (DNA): TGTGCCAGCAGTGAATTTCGAACTGAAGCTTTCTTT.

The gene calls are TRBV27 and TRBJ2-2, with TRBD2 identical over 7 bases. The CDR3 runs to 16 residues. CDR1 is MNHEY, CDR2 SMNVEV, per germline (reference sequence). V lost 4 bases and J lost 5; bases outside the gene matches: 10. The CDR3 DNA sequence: TGTGCCAGCAGTTGGGGGGGAGGGCCGGGAACCGGGGAGCTGTTTTTT. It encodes CASSWGGGPGTGELFF.

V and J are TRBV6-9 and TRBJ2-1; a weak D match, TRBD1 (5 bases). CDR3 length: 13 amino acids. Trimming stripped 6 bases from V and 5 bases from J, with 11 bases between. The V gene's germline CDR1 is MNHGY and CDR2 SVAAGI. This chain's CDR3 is CASRDKNHNEQFF. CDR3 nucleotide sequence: TGTGCCAGCAGGGACAAGAACCACAATGAGCAGTTCTTC.

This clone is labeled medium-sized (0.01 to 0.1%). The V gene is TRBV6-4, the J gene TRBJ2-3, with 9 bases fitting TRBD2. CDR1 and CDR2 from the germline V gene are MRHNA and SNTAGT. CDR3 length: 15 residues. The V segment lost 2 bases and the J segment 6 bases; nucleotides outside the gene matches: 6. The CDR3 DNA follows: TGTGCCAGCAGTGACGGGGTAGCGGGAGTGGATACGCAGTATTTT. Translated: CASSDGVAGVDTQYF.

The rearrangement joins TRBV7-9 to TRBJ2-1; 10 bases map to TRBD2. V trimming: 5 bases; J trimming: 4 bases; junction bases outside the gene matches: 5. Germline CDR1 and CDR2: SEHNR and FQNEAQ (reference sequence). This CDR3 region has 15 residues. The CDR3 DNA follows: TGTGCCAGCAGCGCCCTAGCGGGAGTGTACAATGAGCAGTTCTTC. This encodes CASSALAGVYNEQFF.

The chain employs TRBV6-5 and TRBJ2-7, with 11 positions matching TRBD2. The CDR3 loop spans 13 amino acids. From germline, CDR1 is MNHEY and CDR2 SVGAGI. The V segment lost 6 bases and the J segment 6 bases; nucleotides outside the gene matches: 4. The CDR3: CASRIAGGGEQYF. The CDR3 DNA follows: TGTGCCAGCAGGATAGCGGGAGGGGGCGAGCAGTACTTC.

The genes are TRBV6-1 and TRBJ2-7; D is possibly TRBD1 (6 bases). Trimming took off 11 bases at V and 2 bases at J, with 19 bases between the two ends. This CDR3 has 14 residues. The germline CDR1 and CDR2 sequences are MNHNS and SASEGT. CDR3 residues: CALSVLDRPYEQYF. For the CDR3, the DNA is TGTGCCCTCAGCGTGTTAGACAGGCCCTACGAGCAGTACTTC.

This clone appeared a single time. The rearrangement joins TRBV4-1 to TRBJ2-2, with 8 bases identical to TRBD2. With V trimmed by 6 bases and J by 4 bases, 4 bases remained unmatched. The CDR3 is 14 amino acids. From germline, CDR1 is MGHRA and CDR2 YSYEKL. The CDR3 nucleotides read TGCGCCAGCAGAAGACTAGCGATCACCGGGGAGCTGTTTTTT. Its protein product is CASRRLAITGELFF.

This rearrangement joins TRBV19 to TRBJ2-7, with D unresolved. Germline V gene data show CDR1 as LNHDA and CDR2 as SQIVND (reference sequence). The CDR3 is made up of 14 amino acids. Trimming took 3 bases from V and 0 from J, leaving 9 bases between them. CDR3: CASSIFLFSYEQYF. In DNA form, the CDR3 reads TGTGCCAGTAGTATTTTCCTATTCTCCTACGAGCAGTACTTC.

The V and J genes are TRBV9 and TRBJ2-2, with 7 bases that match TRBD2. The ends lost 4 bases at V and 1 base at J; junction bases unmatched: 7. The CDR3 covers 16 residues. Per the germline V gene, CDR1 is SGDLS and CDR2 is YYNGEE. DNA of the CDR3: TGTGCCAGCAGCCCGATAGCGGGCGAGAACACCGGGGAGCTGTTTTTT. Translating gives CASSPIAGENTGELFF.

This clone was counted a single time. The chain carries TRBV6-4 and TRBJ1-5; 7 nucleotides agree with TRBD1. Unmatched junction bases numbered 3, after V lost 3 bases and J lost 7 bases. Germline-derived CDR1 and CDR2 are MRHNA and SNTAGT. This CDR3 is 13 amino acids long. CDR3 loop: CASSEGQSQPQHF. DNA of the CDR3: TGTGCCAGCAGTGAGGGACAGTCCCAGCCCCAGCATTTT.

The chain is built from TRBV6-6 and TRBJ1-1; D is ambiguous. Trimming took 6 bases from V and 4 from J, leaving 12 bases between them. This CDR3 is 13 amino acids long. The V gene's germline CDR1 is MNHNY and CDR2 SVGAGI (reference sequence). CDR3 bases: TGTGCCAGCAGGCGATTAGACGGCACTGAAGCTTTCTTT. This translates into CASRRLDGTEAFF.

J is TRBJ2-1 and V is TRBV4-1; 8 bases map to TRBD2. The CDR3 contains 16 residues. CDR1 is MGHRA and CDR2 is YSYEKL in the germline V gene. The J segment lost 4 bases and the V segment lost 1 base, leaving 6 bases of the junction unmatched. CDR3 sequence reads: CASSQAGIAGYNEQFF. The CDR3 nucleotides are TGCGCCAGCAGCCAAGCGGGAATAGCGGGGTACAATGAGCAGTTCTTC.

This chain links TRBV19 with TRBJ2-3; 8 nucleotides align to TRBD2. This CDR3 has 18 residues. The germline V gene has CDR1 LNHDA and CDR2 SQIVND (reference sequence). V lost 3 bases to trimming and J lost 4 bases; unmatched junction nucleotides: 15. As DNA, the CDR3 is TGTGCCAGTAGTATTCTTGGCGGGAGGTCAATAGATGCAGATACGCAGTATTTT. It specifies CASSILGGRSIDADTQYF.